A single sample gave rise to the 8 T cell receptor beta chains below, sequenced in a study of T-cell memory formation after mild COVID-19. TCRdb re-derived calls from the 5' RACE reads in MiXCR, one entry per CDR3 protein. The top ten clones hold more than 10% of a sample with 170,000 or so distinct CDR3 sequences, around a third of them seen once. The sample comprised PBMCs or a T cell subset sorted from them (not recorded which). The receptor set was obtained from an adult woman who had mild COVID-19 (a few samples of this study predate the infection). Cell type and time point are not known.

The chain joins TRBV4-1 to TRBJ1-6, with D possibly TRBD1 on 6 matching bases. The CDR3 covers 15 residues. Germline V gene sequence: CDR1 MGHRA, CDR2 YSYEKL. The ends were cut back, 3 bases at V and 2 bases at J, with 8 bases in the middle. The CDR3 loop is CASSQHRAYNSPLHF. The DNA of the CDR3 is TGCGCCAGCAGCCAGCACAGGGCCTATAATTCACCCCTCCACTTT.

CDR3 nucleotides: TGTGCCAGCAGCCAGACTAGCGGGGGGACCGGAGAGACCCAGTACTTC. Protein sequence: CASSQTSGGTGETQYF. The rearrangement joins TRBV7-9 to TRBJ2-5; 13 bases align to TRBD2. The CDR3 extends over 16 amino acids. V was clipped by 5 bases and J by 4 bases; unmatched bases: 7. The germline gives CDR1 SEHNR, CDR2 FQNEAQ (reference sequence).

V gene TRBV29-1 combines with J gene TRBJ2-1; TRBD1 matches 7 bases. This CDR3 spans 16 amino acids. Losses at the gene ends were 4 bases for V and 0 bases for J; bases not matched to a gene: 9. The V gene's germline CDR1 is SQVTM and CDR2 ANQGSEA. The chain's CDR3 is CSVVSRRGSSYNEQFF. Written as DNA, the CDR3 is TGCAGCGTTGTTTCCCGCAGGGGGAGCTCCTACAATGAGCAGTTCTTC.

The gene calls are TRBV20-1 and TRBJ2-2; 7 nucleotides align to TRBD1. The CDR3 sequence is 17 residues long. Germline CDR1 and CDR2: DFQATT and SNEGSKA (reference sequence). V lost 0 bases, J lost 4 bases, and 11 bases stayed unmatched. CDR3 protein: CSARENPRQGGTGELFF. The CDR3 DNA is TGCAGTGCTAGAGAAAACCCGCGACAGGGCGGCACCGGGGAGCTGTTTTTT.

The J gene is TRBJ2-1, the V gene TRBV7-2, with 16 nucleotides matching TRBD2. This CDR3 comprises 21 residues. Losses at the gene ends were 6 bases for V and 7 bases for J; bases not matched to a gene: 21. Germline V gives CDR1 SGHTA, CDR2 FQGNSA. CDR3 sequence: CASRYLPAGTSGGAGLNEQFF. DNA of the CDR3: TGTGCCAGCAGATACCTTCCGGCCGGGACTAGCGGGGGGGCCGGGTTGAATGAGCAGTTCTTC.

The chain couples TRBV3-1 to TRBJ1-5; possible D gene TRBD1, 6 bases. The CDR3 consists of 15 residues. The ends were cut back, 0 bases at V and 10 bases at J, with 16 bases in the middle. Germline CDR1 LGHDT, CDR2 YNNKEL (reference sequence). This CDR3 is CASSQDGTWGLPQHF. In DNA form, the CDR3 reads TGTGCCAGCAGCCAAGATGGGACATGGGGGCTTCCCCAGCATTTT.

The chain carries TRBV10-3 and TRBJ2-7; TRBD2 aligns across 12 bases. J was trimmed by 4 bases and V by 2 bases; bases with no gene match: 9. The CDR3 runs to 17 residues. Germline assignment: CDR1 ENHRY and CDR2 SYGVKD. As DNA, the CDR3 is TGTGCCATCAGTGAGATCACTAGCGGGAGGTCAGGTTACGAGCAGTACTTC. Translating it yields CAISEITSGRSGYEQYF.

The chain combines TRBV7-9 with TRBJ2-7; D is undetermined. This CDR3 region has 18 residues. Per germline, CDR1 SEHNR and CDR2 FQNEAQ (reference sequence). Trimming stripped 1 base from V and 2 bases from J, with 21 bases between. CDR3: CASSLVVWIPTYAYEQYV. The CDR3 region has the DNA TGTGCCAGCAGCTTAGTCGTCTGGATCCCGACCTACGCCTACGAGCAGTACGTC.